This entry is about one TCR beta chain. What it recognizes is unknown. Each sample received Survey-level depth of up to 500,000 reads. Produced via immunoSEQ multiplex PCR; TCRdb's table is partial and in-frame only. The repertoire holds 36,000 or so clones, roughly 73% seen once, with roughly 0.7% in the top ten. This sample stems from a study of pediatric ulcerative colitis. Whole-study results and caveats: Acute severe colitis showed lower rectal diversity from clonal expansions. Ulcerative colitis patients shared more blood-rectal clones than controls.

Rectal tissue came from one to two pinch biopsies taken at colonoscopy. CDR1 and CDR2 from the germline V gene are SGHRS and YFSETQ. This CDR3 has 14 residues. V was clipped by 0 bases and J by 8 bases, with 14 bases between them. The TCR originated in a boy between 10 and 17 years old with moderate ulcerative colitis. The chain uses TRBV5-1 and TRBJ1-2; D is unclear. The sequenced sample consisted of gut tissue. CDR3 DNA sequence: TGCGCCAGCAGCTTGGTCTACTCCATGGAGGGCTACACCTTC. It encodes CASSLVYSMEGYTF.